The next 9 T cell receptor beta chains were all read from a single sample in a study of CD8+ T cells in alopecia areata. The treatment: oral pan-JAK inhibitor, 5-10 mg twice daily. The sequencing template was cDNA reverse transcribed from extracted RNA. Profiling relied on immunoSEQ multiplex PCR, and the TCRdb table lists in-frame clones only, not all of them. Counted here are around 97,000 clones, 85% to 90% occurring once; the ten biggest clones make up 11%. The source material was CD8+ T cells sorted from blood, sampled at approximately week 30, from a patient treated with tofacitinib. The receptors stem from a human donor with alopecia areata.

This sequence joins TRBV6-1 and TRBJ1-2; tentative D call: TRBD1 (6 bases). The CDR3 extends over 15 amino acids. Germline CDR1 and CDR2: MNHNS and SASEGT. The germline V and J ends were trimmed by 1 base and 4 bases, with 13 bases remaining between them. CDR3 nucleotides: TGTGCCAGCAGTGAAGTTATGGGGACACCCTATGGCTACACCTTC. It codes for CASSEVMGTPYGYTF.

The chain has TRBV5-1 and TRBJ1-5; D call uncertain. V lost 5 bases and J lost 6, with 15 bases in between. The CDR3 consists of 14 residues. Germline V lookup: CDR1 SGHRS, CDR2 YFSETQ. The CDR3 reads CASRTGEDGQPQHF. The CDR3 coding sequence is TGCGCCAGCAGGACCGGTGAAGACGGTCAGCCCCAGCATTTT.

This clone was observed a handful of times. V and J are TRBV19 and TRBJ2-6; maybe TRBD1 (5 bases). The germline CDR1 and CDR2 sequences are LNHDA and SQIVND (reference sequence). The germline V and J ends were trimmed by 6 bases and 0 bases, with 18 bases remaining between them. The CDR3 runs 18 residues. The DNA of the CDR3 is TGTGCCAGTAGCAGCAGGGCAGGGCCGTTCTCTGGGGCCAACGTCCTGACTTTC. It is translated as CASSSRAGPFSGANVLTF.

In its sample, this clone ranks as medium-sized. V is TRBV27 and J is TRBJ2-5, with D perhaps given as TRBD1 or TRBD2 (5 bases each). Trimming left V 3 bases short and J 6 bases short, with 11 bases between. Germline V gene lookup returns CDR1 MNHEY and CDR2 SMNVEV (reference sequence). The CDR3 is 13 amino acids. The CDR3 DNA follows: TGTGCCAGCAGTTTCGGGACCTTCCAGACCCAGTACTTC. Translation: CASSFGTFQTQYF.

The chain couples TRBV6-5 to TRBJ1-6; 7 bases are a match to TRBD1. From germline, CDR1 is MNHEY and CDR2 SVGAGI. The CDR3 consists of 10 residues. The junction had 6 bases not matched to a gene; V was cut back by 6 bases and J by 19 bases. The CDR3 nucleotides read TGTGCCAGCAGCGCTGGGACAGCTCACTTT. As protein: CASSAGTAHF.

The V call is TRBV18, the J call TRBJ2-5; D not certain. Trimming removed 5 bases from V and 3 bases from J, with 7 bases in between. The CDR3 is 12 amino acids. Germline V CDR1 and CDR2: KGHSH, LQKENI. In DNA form, the CDR3 reads TGTGCCAGCTCATCAATAGAAGAGACCCAGTACTTC. Translation gives CASSSIEETQYF.

V is TRBV29-1 and J is TRBJ1-2; weak D call: TRBD1 (6 bases). With 6 bases removed from V and 2 bases from J, the gap between germline ends came to 13 bases. Germline V CDR1 and CDR2: SQVTM, ANQGSEA. This CDR3 region has 13 residues. CDR3 in amino acids: CSVDRQENYGYTF. Written as DNA, the CDR3 is TGCAGCGTAGACCGACAGGAGAACTATGGCTACACCTTC.

This clone was detected once. V and J are TRBV7-9 and TRBJ1-1; the match to TRBD1 covers 8 bases. The germline V gene encodes CDR1 SEHNR and CDR2 FQNEAQ (reference sequence). The CDR3 has 14 amino acids. The V gene end was trimmed by 5 bases and the J gene end by 5 bases; junction bases not matched to a gene: 7. CDR3 amino acids: CASSPGQGGTEAFF. The CDR3 bases are TGTGCCAGCAGCCCCGGACAGGGAGGAACTGAAGCTTTCTTT.

The chain carries TRBV7-9 and TRBJ2-7; D remains unclear. The CDR3 is made up of 13 amino acids. Germline assignment: CDR1 SEHNR and CDR2 FQNEAQ (reference sequence). V was clipped by 7 bases and J by 3 bases, with 13 bases between them. CDR3 in amino acids: CASTYGSDYEQYF. The CDR3 DNA sequence: TGTGCCAGCACCTACGGTTCCGACTACGAGCAGTACTTC.